Listed here are 29 T cell receptor beta chains from one sample, sequenced in a study of CD4 and CD8 cells across lung adenocarcinoma regions listed by TCRdb under 2018. Libraries were constructed by PCR. Sequencing used a HiSeq X Ten. TCRdb cleaned the public reads at Q25 with fastp, built clones with MiXCR and kept in-frame beta chains. A single entry per CDR3 protein holds the most common genes and DNA from its merged rows. The sample table holds about 2,400 distinct CDR3 sequences, of which approximately 49% were seen once. The top ten constitute 15% to 20% of the sample. The sample comprised CD4+ T cells from the center of a lung tumor. The sample's cell subset or site label, decoded: tumor center region. These receptors all come from a female donor with lung adenocarcinoma. The CD4 and CD8 labels of this study may be unreliable.

The chain recombines TRBV25-1 with TRBJ2-3, with unresolved D. Germline V CDR1 and CDR2: MGHDK, SYGVNS. The CDR3 sequence is 13 residues long. V was trimmed by 7 bases and J by 6 bases, leaving 14 bases between them. The CDR3 nucleotides are TGTGCCAGCATCGGGCAACTCGAGGATACGCAGTATTTT. Protein sequence: CASIGQLEDTQYF. The whole variable domain, filled in from reference TRBV25-1 and TRBJ2-3, reads EADIYQTPRYLVIGTGKKITLECSQTMGHDKMYWYQQDPGMELHLIHYSYGVNSTEKGDLSSESTVSRIRTEHFPLTLESARPSHTSQYLCASIGQLEDTQYFGPGTRLTVL.

V is TRBV6-1 and J is TRBJ2-7, with D unresolved. V was clipped by 3 bases and J by 0 bases, with 12 bases between them. The CDR3 length is 15 residues. In germline, CDR1 is MNHNS, CDR2 SASEGT. CDR3 residues: CASSEAVSDSYEQYF. DNA of the CDR3: TGTGCCAGCAGTGAGGCCGTATCCGACTCCTACGAGCAGTACTTC.

This chain uses TRBV6-1 with TRBJ2-3, with TRBD2 as a possible D gene (6 bases). CDR1 is MNHNS, CDR2 SASEGT, per germline. The ends were cut back, 1 base at V and 1 base at J, with 12 bases in the middle. CDR3 length equals 16 residues. The CDR3 DNA is TGTGCCAGCAGTGAAGGGAGGGTTAGGGGCACAGATACGCAGTATTTT. Translation: CASSEGRVRGTDTQYF.

This clonotype is judged large. In DNA, the CDR3 is TGTGCCAGCAGTGCTAGTATATGGACAGGTCTCTACGAGCAGTACTTC. Residues: CASSASIWTGLYEQYF. The rearrangement links TRBV6-1 to TRBJ2-1, with TRBD1 matching over 7 bases. The J call may be in error: the DNA end matches TRBJ2-7 better. Germline CDR1 reads MNHNS; CDR2 reads SASEGT. The CDR3 length is 16 residues.

The rearrangement uses TRBV6-1 and TRBJ1-6, with no clear D. V gave up 6 bases and J gave up 9 bases, with 18 bases separating them. CDR3 length: 15 amino acids. Germline V CDR1 and CDR2: MNHNS, SASEGT. The CDR3 DNA reads as TGTGCCAGCAGGCCCCGAGGCGAAGTAATTTCACCCCTCCACTTT. Its protein is CASRPRGEVISPLHF.

The chain is built from TRBV6-1 and TRBJ2-3; D perhaps matches TRBD2 (6 bases). The CDR3 runs 15 residues. V lost 5 bases and J 5 bases, leaving 17 bases between the germline ends. The V gene's germline CDR1 is MNHNS and CDR2 SASEGT. In nucleotides, the CDR3 is TGTGCCAGCAGTCCGGGAGTGGGAGGCAAAGATACGCAGTATTTT. This encodes CASSPGVGGKDTQYF.

This clonotype counts as medium-sized. This chain links TRBV6-1 with TRBJ2-5, with a possible D match to TRBD2 (5 bases). TRBJ2-7 explains the end of the DNA better; the J call may be wrong. This CDR3 is 16 amino acids long. The germline CDR1 and CDR2 sequences are MNHNS and SASEGT. The CDR3 nucleotides are TGTGCCAGCAGTGAGACTCCAATGGGAGTCGCCTACGAGCAGTACTTC. Protein sequence: CASSETPMGVAYEQYF.

A note on this clonotype: With a much larger clone just one base away, this may be a read error. The V call is TRBV6-5, the J call TRBJ2-1; 13 nucleotides agree with TRBD2. The J call may be mistaken, given a closer DNA end match to TRBJ2-7. CDR1 and CDR2 from the germline V gene are MNHEY and SVGAGI. This CDR3 has 16 amino acids. CDR3 nucleotides: TGTGCCAGCAGTTCCCGGACTAGCGGGAGTTGGTATGAGCAGTACTTC. Translating gives CASSSRTSGSWYEQYF.

In this sample, this clonotype is large. The rearrangement links TRBV25-1 to TRBJ2-1; 8 bases match TRBD1. The germline V gene encodes CDR1 MGHDK and CDR2 SYGVNS. The CDR3 covers 14 residues. V lost 3 bases, J lost 5 bases, and 3 bases stayed unmatched. The CDR3 loop reads CASSDWTGHNEQFF. The CDR3 bases are TGTGCCAGCAGTGATTGGACAGGGCACAATGAGCAGTTCTTC.

With respect to this clonotype: The germline gene is not matched at one end of the junction; a read error may be the cause. This chain connects TRBV11-3 to TRBJ2-1, with TRBD2 as a possible D gene (6 bases). This CDR3 is 15 amino acids long. The V gene's germline CDR1 is SGHNT and CDR2 YENEEA. The CDR3 DNA is TGTGCCAGCAGCCACCCGGACGGGAGATTCAATGAGCAGCTCTTC. Protein product: CASSHPDGRFNEQLF.

This clonotype is a singleton in its sample. The J gene is TRBJ2-2, the V gene TRBV6-1; tentative D call: TRBD2 (7 bases). Trimming removed 8 bases at V and 5 bases at J, with 12 bases between. The V gene's germline CDR1 is MNHNS and CDR2 SASEGT. This CDR3 spans 13 amino acids. CDR3 protein: CASRGRETGELFF. CDR3 DNA: TGTGCCAGCCGGGGGCGGGAGACCGGGGAGCTGTTTTTT.

CDR3 sequence reads: CASSQVLQGRDGYTF. CDR3 DNA sequence: TGCGCCAGCAGCCAAGTCCTGCAAGGAAGGGATGGCTACACCTTC. V and J are TRBV4-1 and TRBJ1-2, with D unresolved. The CDR3 loop spans 15 amino acids. The germline CDR1 and CDR2 sequences are MGHRA and YSYEKL. V gave up 1 base and J gave up 6 bases, with 15 bases separating them.

The gene calls are TRBV6-4 and TRBJ1-1; 10 bases align to TRBD1. V shed 0 bases, J shed 5 bases, and the junction held 9 bases outside the gene matches. CDR1 is MRHNA, CDR2 SNTAGT, per germline. The CDR3 runs to 17 residues. The CDR3 coding sequence is TGTGCCAGCAGTGACTCGACAGGGGGCGTTAAAAATACTGAAGCTTTCTTT. Translating gives CASSDSTGGVKNTEAFF.

Concerning this clonotype: A junction boundary mismatches the germline segment, possibly from a read error. This chain links TRBV6-1 with TRBJ2-3, with 10 bases aligning to TRBD2. Germline values: CDR1 MNHNS, CDR2 SASEGT. The CDR3 contains 15 residues. The CDR3 DNA sequence: TGTGCCAGCAAACTGATAGCGGGAGGCTTAAATACGCAGTACTTT. It codes for CASKLIAGGLNTQYF.

This clonotype was detected only once. The chain joins TRBV7-2 to TRBJ2-3, with D maybe TRBD2 (6 bases). The V end lost 0 bases, the J end lost 3 bases, and 13 bases lay between the germline ends. From germline, CDR1 is SGHTA and CDR2 FQGNSA. There are 16 residues in the CDR3. The CDR3 protein is CASSLARTGATDTQYF. The CDR3 DNA is TGTGCCAGCAGCTTAGCGCGAACGGGAGCGACAGATACGCAGTATTTT.

The chain carries TRBV9 and TRBJ1-6; possibly TRBD1 for D (5 bases). V lost 0 bases and J lost 5, with 12 bases in between. The CDR3 is made up of 16 amino acids. The germline CDR1 and CDR2 sequences are SGDLS and YYNGEE. CDR3 sequence (DNA): TGTGCCAGCAGCGTAGCCGGGGCTTTTGATAATTCACCCCTCCACTTT. Its translation is CASSVAGAFDNSPLHF.

The CDR3 nucleotides are TGTGCCAGCAGCCCCCAAGAGACCCAGTACTTC. It is translated as CASSPQETQYF. The chain joins TRBV7-6 to TRBJ2-1; D not certain. Gene TRBJ2-5 matches the end of the DNA better, so the J call may be wrong. CDR1 and CDR2 from the germline V gene are SGHVS and FNYEAQ. The CDR3 runs to 11 residues.

V gene TRBV6-1 combines with J gene TRBJ1-2; D is unclear. This CDR3 spans 12 amino acids. Germline-derived CDR1 and CDR2 are MNHNS and SASEGT. V was pared by 2 bases and J by 8 bases, with 9 bases between. The DNA of the CDR3 is TGTGCCAGCAGTGAACGGACCGTCGGCTACACCTTC. Translation gives CASSERTVGYTF.

The chain joins TRBV6-1 to TRBJ1-5; unclear D gene. V shed 5 bases and J shed 0 bases, with 8 bases lying between them. The CDR3 length is 14 residues. Germline CDR1 is MNHNS and CDR2 is SASEGT. CDR3 nucleotide sequence: TGTGCCAGCAGTCGGGAGCTTAGCAATCAGCCCCAGCATTTT. This gives the protein CASSRELSNQPQHF.

This clonotype counts as medium-sized (0.01 to 0.1%). The chain is built from TRBV5-1 and TRBJ2-1; TRBD2 agrees at 10 bases. The germline V gene has CDR1 SGHRS and CDR2 YFSETQ. The CDR3 totals 14 residues. The V gene end was trimmed by 7 bases and the J gene end by 6 bases; junction bases not matched to a gene: 7. As DNA, the CDR3 is TGCGCCAGCCGGGGGCTAGCGGGAGTCAATGAGCAGTTCTTC. This encodes CASRGLAGVNEQFF.

The chain has TRBV27 and TRBJ2-5, with TRBD2 as a possible D gene (6 bases). The J call may be in error: the DNA end matches TRBJ2-7 better. CDR3 length equals 14 residues. The germline gives CDR1 MNHEY, CDR2 SMNVEV (reference sequence). CDR3 sequence: CASSLERAPYEQYF. The CDR3 DNA is TGTGCCAGCAGTTTGGAGCGGGCGCCCTACGAGCAGTACTTC.

The chain recombines TRBV7-2 with TRBJ1-5; tentative D call: TRBD1 (6 bases). The CDR3 consists of 16 residues. The germline V and J ends were trimmed by 1 base and 6 bases, with 16 bases remaining between them. Germline-derived CDR1 and CDR2 are SGHTA and FQGNSA. The CDR3 DNA is TGTGCCAGCAGCTTAGTTGGGGGGGGCGGGGGTCAGCCCCAGCATTTT. It yields the protein CASSLVGGGGGQPQHF.

This CDR3 reads CASSRTGETQYF. As DNA, the CDR3 is TGTGCCAGCAGCCGGACAGGGGAGACCCAGTACTTC. The V gene is TRBV11-2, the J gene TRBJ2-5, with 8 bases aligning to TRBD1. Germline loops: CDR1 SGHAT, CDR2 FQNNGV. J lost 5 bases, V lost 5 bases, and 1 base had no gene match. The CDR3 is 12 residues long.

The chain employs TRBV6-5 and TRBJ2-7; no clear D. The last part of the DNA fits TRBJ2-1 better; the J call may be wrong. Germline CDR1 is MNHEY and CDR2 is SVGAGI. This CDR3 region has 17 residues. The DNA of the CDR3 is TGTGCCAGCAGTTACTCGATTCCGGGCTTAGCTACCAATGAGCAGTTCTTC. Translated: CASSYSIPGLATNEQFF.

This clonotype has more than one count but fewer than ten. The chain combines TRBV6-5 with TRBJ1-6; D remains unclear. The CDR3 extends over 16 amino acids. Trimming took 3 bases from V and 6 from J, leaving 15 bases between them. Germline V gene sequence: CDR1 MNHEY, CDR2 SVGAGI. The CDR3: CASSYKWGGSNSPLHF. For the CDR3, the DNA is TGTGCCAGCAGTTATAAATGGGGAGGTAGTAATTCACCCCTCCACTTT.

The V call is TRBV28, the J call TRBJ2-1; D not certain. The germline gives CDR1 MDHEN, CDR2 SYDVKM. V lost 11 bases and J 1 base, leaving 9 bases between the germline ends. The CDR3 covers 12 residues. DNA for the CDR3: TGTGCCTGCTCCCCATCCTACAATGAGCAGTTCTTC. Its translation is CACSPSYNEQFF.

Concerning this clonotype: A much larger clonotype is one base distant, so this may be a read error. The CDR3 coding sequence is TGTGCCAGCAGTCCCTATGGACAAATGAACACTGAAGATTTCTTT. This gives the protein CASSPYGQMNTEDFF. The chain combines TRBV6-1 with TRBJ1-1, with a tentative D call TRBD1 (5 bases). This CDR3 has 15 residues. Germline lookup yields CDR1 MNHNS and CDR2 SASEGT.

The V and J genes are TRBV6-5 and TRBJ2-1; 11 nucleotides line up with TRBD2. The CDR3 has 17 residues. J gave up 6 bases and V 0 bases, and 7 bases lay outside the gene matches. Per the germline V gene, CDR1 is MNHEY and CDR2 is SVGAGI. In nucleotides, the CDR3 is TGTGCCAGCAGTTACTCGCTTAGCGGGGGGGCTATCAATGAGCAGTTCTTC. This codes for CASSYSLSGGAINEQFF.

This clonotype ranks as medium-sized. This sequence joins TRBV10-1 and TRBJ2-1, with unresolved D. The CDR3 consists of 14 residues. Trimming shortened V by 4 bases and J by 2 bases, and 9 bases separated the two germline ends. Germline CDR1 reads WNHNN; CDR2 reads SYGVQD (reference sequence). CDR3 in DNA: TGCGCCAGCAGTGGGAGTGAAGCCTACAATGAGCAGTTCTTC. Protein: CASSGSEAYNEQFF.